The entry that follows covers one T cell receptor (beta chain) sequence. The record originates from a study of shared T cell receptors in the human thymus. Looked up from germline, CDR1 is GTSNPN and CDR2 is SVGIG (reference sequence). CDR3 length equals 14 residues. Trimming took 3 bases from V and 3 from J; bases not matched to a gene: 6. Produced via immunoSEQ multiplex PCR; TCRdb's table is partial and in-frame only. The table includes almost 550,000 clones, around 78% detected once. These data also featured in a second study, about human thymus T cells. Turning to that study: Highly overlapping thymic repertoires among unrelated individuals were reported in related research.

This receptor was obtained from a boy younger than two with a congenital heart defect. This chain joins TRBV30 and TRBJ2-7, with 9 bases aligning to TRBD2. Sequenced input: thymocytes. In nucleotides, the CDR3 is TGTGCCTGGAGAGCTAGCGGGGTCTACTACGAGCAGTACTTC. This sequence encodes CAWRASGVYYEQYF.